Detailed here is one TCR beta chain. No antigen is known for it. This specimen belongs to a study of memory CD4+ T cells and cytomegalovirus serostatus. At the level of the study: Healthy Belgian adult donors included roughly ten CMV-positive and some 24 CMV-negative people.

Single viable CD3+CD4+CD8-CD45RO+ cells were sorted as the memory CD4+ T cells. CD4+ T cells were isolated by positive magnetic selection. Study conclusions and caveats: The CMV-associated TCR signature appears largely within the CD4+ memory repertoire. Each of 65 to 70 CMV-associated TCRbeta sequences occurred in one to five individuals.

Method: immunoSEQ multiplex PCR; TCRdb's copy keeps in-frame clones and lacks some. Here the sample spans some 56,000 clones, 82% being singletons. Trimming left V 8 bases short and J 3 bases short, with 8 bases between. This CDR3 comprises 12 residues. The germline V gene has CDR1 MNHNS and CDR2 SASEGT. The TCR originated in an adult in good health and CMV-seronegative. The specimen sequenced was memory CD4+ T cells from blood. The chain links TRBV6-1 to TRBJ1-5; D uncertain. CDR3 sequence: CASRTYNQPQHF. Here the CDR3 DNA reads TGTGCCAGCCGGACGTACAATCAGCCCCAGCATTTT.